This TCR beta chain was obtained from a study of technical replicates of blood from a few donors. Assay: immunoSEQ multiplex PCR; the TCRdb copy retains only in-frame clones and omits some. The data contain under 90,000 clones, roughly 94% of them seen just once; the ten biggest clones take up about 0.26%. This CDR3 comprises 15 residues. Germline V gene data show CDR1 as MDHEN and CDR2 as SYDVKM. V was pared by 3 bases and J by 7 bases, with 12 bases of the junction left unmatched. The material sequenced was T cells isolated from PBMCs. The chain uses TRBV28 and TRBJ2-7, with TRBD2 matching 7 bases. The sequence was collected from a human donor in good health. CDR3 nucleotide sequence: TGTGCCAGCAGTTTGGGCGGGGCGGGAGCAGGGGAGCAGTACTTC. Amino acid sequence: CASSLGGAGAGEQYF.